The 16 T cell receptor beta chains reported below all come from one sample, sequenced in a study of human T cells and chemical hapten exposure. Indicated time point: pre-sensitization, week 0. Treatment reported: therapeutic diphenylcyclopropenone sensitization with weekly scalp DPC. TCRdb passed the RACE reads through MiXCR, listing each CDR3 protein once. Among approximately 260,000 distinct CDR3 sequences listed, roughly 8.9% were seen once. This material consisted of whole blood, taken in connection with sensitization to the hapten diphenylcyclopropenone (DPC). Receptor source: a woman aged 40 to 50 with alopecia areata. Some clones in this sample may be carry-over from other donors' samples.

This clonotype was observed a handful of times. This chain connects TRBV28 to TRBJ2-1; 7 bases align to TRBD2. The CDR3 has 16 residues. V shed 4 bases and J 5 bases; nucleotides not matched to a gene: 11. Germline V gives CDR1 MDHEN, CDR2 SYDVKM. The CDR3 reads CASSSPRTSINNEQFF. As DNA, the CDR3 is TGTGCCAGCAGTTCCCCCCGGACTAGTATAAACAATGAGCAGTTCTTC.

This clonotype came up many times. The chain employs TRBV27 and TRBJ2-2; D is perhaps TRBD2 (5 bases). The CDR3 runs to 15 residues. The ends were cut back, 3 bases at V and 6 bases at J, with 14 bases in the middle. Germline CDR1 MNHEY, CDR2 SMNVEV (reference sequence). The CDR3 DNA reads as TGTGCCAGCAGTTTTATGGGAGTTCAGGCCGGGGAGCTGTTTTTT. Translating it yields CASSFMGVQAGELFF.

This rearrangement joins TRBV12-3 or TRBV12-4 to TRBJ2-1; 10 nucleotides match TRBD2. The CDR3 length is 15 residues. V lost 4 bases and J lost 9; bases outside the gene matches: 9. CDR3 nucleotide sequence: TGTGCCAGCAGTTCCCCTAGCGGGAGTAAGGCTGAGCAGTTCTTC. Its translation is CASSSPSGSKAEQFF.

V and J are TRBV7-9 and TRBJ2-7; possible D gene TRBD2, 6 bases. The CDR3 runs to 13 residues. V lost 5 bases and J 6 bases, leaving 14 bases between the germline ends. Germline V gene sequence: CDR1 SEHNR, CDR2 FQNEAQ (reference sequence). The CDR3 here is CASSRNGGVEQYF. In DNA form, the CDR3 reads TGTGCCAGCAGCCGAAATGGAGGGGTCGAGCAGTACTTC.

This clonotype was detected ten times or more. The V gene is TRBV12-3 or TRBV12-4, the J gene TRBJ2-5; D gene unclear. The CDR3 totals 12 residues. With 6 bases removed from V and 5 bases from J, the gap between germline ends came to 10 bases. The CDR3 is CASSQPFETQYF. The CDR3 DNA reads as TGTGCCAGCAGCCAACCCTTCGAGACCCAGTACTTC.

The chain combines TRBV24-1 with TRBJ1-1; 9 positions match TRBD1. CDR1 is KGHDR and CDR2 is SFDVKD in the germline V gene. With 4 bases clipped from V and 1 base from J, the junction kept 3 bases outside the gene matches. This CDR3 is built from 15 residues. The CDR3 is CATSEAGQGNTEAFF. The CDR3 nucleotides read TGTGCCACCAGTGAGGCGGGACAGGGGAACACTGAAGCTTTCTTT.

The genes are TRBV10-3 and TRBJ2-5; no clear D. Trimming stripped 11 bases from V and 1 base from J, with 14 bases between. Germline values: CDR1 ENHRY, CDR2 SYGVKD. This CDR3 contains 13 residues. The CDR3 region is CAAQERFQETQYF. For the CDR3, the DNA is TGTGCCGCCCAAGAGAGATTCCAAGAGACCCAGTACTTC.

This sequence joins TRBV20-1 and TRBJ2-7, with a tentative D call TRBD1 (5 bases). Germline lookup yields CDR1 DFQATT and CDR2 SNEGSKA (reference sequence). CDR3 size: 13 residues. V shed 6 bases and J shed 0 bases, with 12 bases lying between them. Here the CDR3 reads CSATTVLSYEQYF. The CDR3 nucleotides read TGCAGTGCCACGACAGTCCTCTCCTACGAGCAGTACTTC.

The chain is built from TRBV3-1 and TRBJ1-3; D is ambiguous. V was pared by 7 bases and J by 0 bases, with 16 bases between. Germline values: CDR1 LGHDT, CDR2 YNNKEL (reference sequence). This CDR3 is 16 amino acids long. Here the CDR3 reads CASTLSSQLSGNTIYF. CDR3 nucleotide sequence: TGTGCCAGCACACTCTCGTCTCAGCTCTCTGGAAACACCATATATTTT. Full variable domain (rest looked up from reference TRBV3-1 and TRBJ1-3): DTAVSQTPKYLVTQMGNDKSIKCEQNLGHDTMYWYKQDSKKFLKIMFSYNNKELIINETVPNRFSPKSPDKAHLNLHINSLELGDSAVYFCASTLSSQLSGNTIYFGEGSWLTVV.

This chain connects TRBV30 to TRBJ1-6; maybe TRBD1 (6 bases). The CDR3 contains 15 residues. Germline values: CDR1 GTSNPN, CDR2 SVGIG (reference sequence). Between the trimmed V and J ends, which lost 0 bases and 5 bases, there was a span of 11 bases. CDR3: CAWSVQGTHNSPLHF. The DNA of the CDR3 is TGTGCCTGGAGTGTACAGGGAACCCATAATTCACCCCTCCACTTT.

The CDR3 loop reads CATSRVGLAGTQYF. The CDR3 DNA follows: TGTGCCACCAGCAGAGTGGGGCTAGCGGGGACTCAGTACTTC. This sequence joins TRBV15 and TRBJ2-5; 9 positions match TRBD2. This CDR3 is 14 amino acids long. The V segment lost 1 base and the J segment 11 bases; nucleotides outside the gene matches: 8. The germline CDR1 and CDR2 sequences are LNHNV and YYDKDF (reference sequence).

This clonotype occurred a few times. The chain has TRBV7-9 and TRBJ1-1, with D perhaps matching TRBD1 (5 bases). V dropped 5 bases and J dropped 5 bases, with 18 bases sitting between them. The CDR3 runs to 15 residues. Germline V lookup: CDR1 SEHNR, CDR2 FQNEAQ (reference sequence). Here the CDR3 reads CASSLEGMRWTEAFF. CDR3 sequence (DNA): TGTGCCAGCAGCCTAGAGGGGATGAGATGGACTGAAGCTTTCTTT. Looking up the rest from reference TRBV7-9 and TRBJ1-1 gives the full variable domain: DTGVSQNPRHKITKRGQNVTFRCDPISEHNRLYWYRQTLGQGPEFLTYFQNEAQLEKSRLLSDRFSAERPKGSFSTLEIQRTEQGDSAMYLCASSLEGMRWTEAFFGQGTRLTVV.

This chain joins TRBV20-1 and TRBJ2-1; tentatively, D is TRBD1 or TRBD2 (6 bases each). V was trimmed by 0 bases and J by 15 bases, leaving 21 bases between them. Germline values: CDR1 DFQATT, CDR2 SNEGSKA (reference sequence). The CDR3 runs to 14 residues. The CDR3 bases are TGCAGTGCTAGAGATGGGTCCGGGGGCCGCCGGCCGTTCTTC. It is translated as CSARDGSGGRRPFF.

This clonotype came up many times. The chain is built from TRBV20-1 and TRBJ2-1; D unresolved. V lost 4 bases to trimming and J lost 1 base, with 11 bases between them. The CDR3 covers 14 residues. CDR1 DFQATT and CDR2 SNEGSKA come from the germline V gene (reference sequence). As DNA, the CDR3 is TGCAGTGCTAATCCGGAGCGATCCTACAATGAGCAGTTCTTC. As protein: CSANPERSYNEQFF.

V is TRBV29-1 and J is TRBJ2-6; D unclear. Germline V CDR1 and CDR2: SQVTM, ANQGSEA. The length of the CDR3 is 14 residues. Trimming stripped 1 base from V and 2 bases from J, with 6 bases between. CDR3 in amino acids: CSVEGGPGANVLTF. CDR3 nucleotide sequence: TGCAGCGTTGAAGGTGGTCCTGGGGCCAACGTCCTGACTTTC.

This clonotype was detected a few times. This chain links TRBV29-1 with TRBJ1-5; 8 bases are a match to TRBD1. Germline loops: CDR1 SQVTM, CDR2 ANQGSEA. V trimming: 6 bases; J trimming: 1 base; junction bases outside the gene matches: 5. CDR3 size: 14 residues. CDR3 bases: TGCAGCGTACGGACAGGGTCAAGCAATCAGCCCCAGCATTTT. Protein product: CSVRTGSSNQPQHF.